Presented here are 26 T cell receptor beta chains from one specimen sequenced in a study of regulatory T cells in long-lasting Graves disease. In building TCR beta libraries, iRepertoire HTBI primers were used together with Arm-PCR of CDR3 regions. TCRdb used MiXCR to reprocess the multiplex PCR reads, holding one entry per CDR3 protein. The sample lists 250,000 or so distinct CDR3 sequences, 15% to 20% occurring once. Time point defined: newly diagnosed GD, antithyroid drugs for less than 3 months. With RNA extracted from PBMCs as input, the TCR library was made. This same sample was also taken into another study, of T cells in Graves' hyperthyroidism and ophthalmopathy.

The starting material was peripheral blood mononuclear cells (PBMCs), obtained at new diagnosis, from a patient treated with antithyroid drugs. Receptors originate from a woman younger than 45 with Graves disease.

For this clonotype: A far larger clone is off by one base, so a read error is likely. V is TRBV7-9 and J is TRBJ2-5; TRBD2 matches at 7 bases. Germline V gives CDR1 SEHNR, CDR2 FQNEAQ (reference sequence). The CDR3 has 15 amino acids. CDR3 in DNA: TGTGCCAGCAGTGAAAAGGCGGGGGATCAAGAGACCCTGTACTTC. It translates to CASSEKAGDQETLYF.

Note on this clonotype: A read error likely explains this, since a far larger clone differs by one base. The genes are TRBV7-2 and TRBJ2-3; no clear D gene. The end of the DNA aligns better with TRBJ1-1, so the J call may be wrong. This CDR3 has 13 residues. The germline V gene encodes CDR1 SGHTA and CDR2 FQGNSA. The CDR3 DNA sequence: TGTGCCAGCATCTTGTCACAACCCACTGAAGCTTTCTTT. This sequence encodes CASILSQPTEAFF.

Points on this clonotype: Relative to the germline gene, one junction end is altered; a read error may explain this. The rearrangement joins TRBV9 to TRBJ2-6; TRBD1 matches 7 bases. This CDR3 is 17 amino acids long. Per the germline V gene, CDR1 is SGDLS and CDR2 is YYNGEE. CDR3 nucleotide sequence: TGCGCCAGCAGGGCGTTACCGACAGGGTCTGGGGCCAACGTCCTGACTTTC. Translated, it gives CASRALPTGSGANVLTF.

This clonotype was observed many times. The chain joins TRBV12-3 or TRBV12-4 to TRBJ2-3; D uncertain. The CDR3 totals 13 residues. Deletions cut 6 bases from V and 3 bases from J, with 10 bases between. The CDR3 sequence: CASRALGTDTQYF. CDR3 sequence (DNA): TGTGCCAGCAGGGCGCTCGGGACAGATACGCAGTATTTT.

In this sample, this clonotype turned up many times. The CDR3 reads CASRLELAGSYEQYF. CDR3 DNA sequence: TGTGCCAGCAGACTAGAACTAGCGGGATCCTACGAGCAGTACTTC. The rearrangement joins TRBV11-2 to TRBJ2-7, with 10 bases identical to TRBD2. This CDR3 spans 15 amino acids. In germline, CDR1 is SGHAT, CDR2 FQNNGV. J gave up 1 base and V 6 bases, and 6 bases lay outside the gene matches.

This clonotype was found many times. This rearrangement joins TRBV11-2 to TRBJ1-1; D remains unclear. CDR3 size: 16 residues. Per the germline V gene, CDR1 is SGHAT and CDR2 is FQNNGV. Trimming stripped 5 bases from V and 1 base from J, with 17 bases between. CDR3 protein: CASSTIMGGWNTEAFF. CDR3 DNA: TGTGCCAGCAGCACCATAATGGGAGGTTGGAACACTGAAGCTTTCTTT.

This clonotype was observed many times. The rearrangement links TRBV4-1 to TRBJ2-3; TRBD1 might be the D (5 bases). The CDR3 is 16 residues long. Germline V CDR1 and CDR2: MGHRA, YSYEKL. V lost 4 bases, J lost 0 bases, and 14 bases lay in between. CDR3 DNA: TGCGCCAGCAGCCGGACACGACAAACTAGCACAGATACGCAGTATTTT. Amino acids: CASSRTRQTSTDTQYF.

As to this clonotype: This may be a read error: a much more frequent sequence differs by one nucleotide. This sequence joins TRBV20-1 and TRBJ1-5; TRBD1 aligns across 8 bases. Germline CDR1 DFQATT, CDR2 SNEGSKA (reference sequence). The junction had 10 bases not matched to a gene; V was cut back by 2 bases and J by 7 bases. The CDR3 is 15 amino acids. The CDR3 bases are TGCAGTGCTAGAAACACTTACAGGGGGGGACAGCCCCAGCATTTT. Its translation: CSARNTYRGGQPQHF.

This clonotype was detected ten times or more. The CDR3 sequence: CASSLFGGQATGELFF. Here the CDR3 DNA reads TGTGCCAGCAGCTTATTTGGGGGTCAGGCGACCGGGGAGCTGTTTTTT. This chain links TRBV7-3 with TRBJ2-2; the D call may be TRBD1 or TRBD2 (5 bases each). Deletions cut 2 bases from V and 5 bases from J, with 15 bases between. Looked up from germline, CDR1 is SGHTA and CDR2 is FQGTGA. The CDR3 runs to 16 residues.

V is TRBV13 and J is TRBJ2-3; D remains unclear. TRBJ2-7 matches the DNA end more closely, so the J call is doubtful. Per germline, CDR1 PRHDT and CDR2 FYEKMQ (reference sequence). CDR3 size: 14 residues. The CDR3 protein is CASSSRALSYEQYF. CDR3 nucleotides: TGTGCCAGCAGCAGCCGGGCTCTTTCCTACGAGCAGTACTTC.

This clonotype was counted ten times or more. As DNA, the CDR3 is TGCAGTGCTGCCTCCCTGCGGGGCTACAATGAGCAGTTCTTC. This encodes CSAASLRGYNEQFF. The chain joins TRBV20-1 to TRBJ2-1; tentatively, D is TRBD2 (6 bases). This CDR3 has 14 residues. Germline loops: CDR1 DFQATT, CDR2 SNEGSKA (reference sequence). Trimming removed 5 bases at V and 3 bases at J, with 14 bases between.

Remarks on this clonotype: A read error is likely here: a far larger clone is one base away. The conserved final phenylalanine or tryptophan is absent from the CDR3, which likely points to a read error. The CDR3 bases are TGTGCCAGCAGCCCTTCTGGACTAGCGGGGCATGATATCCTGACTCCAGAGGGGCAGTTCCTC. This codes for CASSPSGLAGHDILTPEGQFL. The rearrangement uses TRBV11-3 and TRBJ2-1, with TRBD2 matching over 12 bases. Germline V gives CDR1 SGHNT, CDR2 YENEEA. This CDR3 has 21 residues. The junction had 29 bases not matched to a gene; V was cut back by 5 bases and J by 12 bases.

The table lists this clonotype with many counts. The CDR3 is CSVRLLGAGGNYGYTF. DNA for the CDR3: TGCAGCGTCCGCTTACTCGGGGCAGGGGGTAACTATGGCTACACCTTC. This chain joins TRBV29-1 and TRBJ1-2, with 7 bases that match TRBD1. V lost 6 bases, J lost 1 base, and 14 bases stayed unmatched. This CDR3 has 16 residues. Germline V lookup: CDR1 SQVTM, CDR2 ANQGSEA.

This clonotype has more than one count but fewer than ten. The chain carries TRBV15 and TRBJ2-2; 10 nucleotides line up with TRBD2. The CDR3 extends over 16 amino acids. Germline values: CDR1 LNHNV, CDR2 YYDKDF (reference sequence). V trimming: 3 bases; J trimming: 2 bases; junction bases outside the gene matches: 3. The CDR3 protein is CATSSKRGGNTGELFF. The CDR3 DNA reads TGTGCCACCAGCAGCAAGCGGGGGGGTAACACCGGGGAGCTGTTTTTT.

This clonotype appeared many times. This may come from a read error, since a much larger clone is one base off. The chain uses TRBV12-3 or TRBV12-4 and TRBJ1-1, with TRBD1 matching 7 bases. The CDR3 length is 14 residues. The DNA for the CDR3 is TGTGCCGGCAGTGAGGGACAGTTCGTGACTGAAGCTTTCTTT. Translation: CAGSEGQFVTEAFF.

In this sample, this clonotype turned up many times. V and J are TRBV3-1 and TRBJ1-2, with unresolved D. Trimming shortened V by 2 bases and J by 4 bases, and 2 bases separated the two germline ends. The CDR3 sequence is 11 residues long. Germline loops: CDR1 LGHDT, CDR2 YNNKEL (reference sequence). This CDR3 reads CASSQSYGYTF. The DNA for the CDR3 is TGTGCCAGCAGCCAATCCTATGGCTACACCTTC.

V gene TRBV20-1 combines with J gene TRBJ1-4; D remains unclear. Trimming removed 4 bases at V and 1 base at J, with 4 bases between. Germline assignment: CDR1 DFQATT and CDR2 SNEGSKA (reference sequence). CDR3 length: 12 residues. CDR3 coding DNA: TGCAGTGCTAAATTAACTAATGAAAAACTGTTTTTT. It specifies CSAKLTNEKLFF.

The chain employs TRBV4-1 and TRBJ1-1; D not certain. Germline CDR1 is MGHRA and CDR2 is YSYEKL. V was pared by 3 bases and J by 4 bases, with 9 bases between. The CDR3 sequence is 13 residues long. The CDR3 reads CASSHRSSTEAFF. As DNA, the CDR3 is TGCGCCAGCAGCCACCGCAGTAGCACTGAAGCTTTCTTT.

This clonotype was detected ten times or more. The V and J genes are TRBV6-1 and TRBJ2-1, with 8 bases matching TRBD2. With 8 bases clipped from V and 4 bases from J, the junction kept 19 bases outside the gene matches. From germline, CDR1 is MNHNS and CDR2 SASEGT. The CDR3 is 18 residues long. This CDR3 reads CASYQSPYRAGEYNEQFF. CDR3 bases: TGTGCCAGCTATCAATCTCCTTATCGAGCGGGGGAGTACAATGAGCAGTTCTTC.

This clonotype was observed many times. This chain connects TRBV6-9 to TRBJ2-2, with 8 bases identical to TRBD1. Germline CDR1 is MNHGY and CDR2 is SVAAGI. After removal of 4 bases from V and 1 base from J, the junction contained 2 bases not matched to a gene. The CDR3 covers 15 residues. The CDR3: CASSFGQGNTGELFF. The DNA for the CDR3 is TGTGCCAGCAGTTTCGGACAGGGGAACACCGGGGAGCTGTTTTTT.

This clonotype has a count of ten or more. The chain employs TRBV20-1 and TRBJ2-7; D gene unclear. Trimming took off 3 bases at V and 5 bases at J, with 11 bases between the two ends. In germline, CDR1 is DFQATT, CDR2 SNEGSKA (reference sequence). This CDR3 has 12 amino acids. CDR3: CSASIGQHEQYF. CDR3 sequence (DNA): TGCAGTGCTAGTATCGGGCAACACGAGCAGTACTTC.

This clonotype has a count of ten or more. The chain links TRBV9 to TRBJ2-5, with a possible D match to TRBD2 (7 bases). The ends were cut back, 3 bases at V and 4 bases at J, with 16 bases in the middle. This CDR3 comprises 15 residues. Germline V gene sequence: CDR1 SGDLS, CDR2 YYNGEE. In DNA, the CDR3 is TGTGCCAGCAGCGGGGCCGGGGGGCGCGGAGAGACCCAGTACTTC. Protein sequence: CASSGAGGRGETQYF.

This sequence joins TRBV19 and TRBJ1-4; D may be TRBD1 (5 bases). V was cut by 3 bases and J by 7 bases, with 12 bases left in between. This CDR3 is 14 amino acids long. Germline V lookup: CDR1 LNHDA, CDR2 SQIVND (reference sequence). The CDR3 DNA reads as TGTGCCAGTAGTATCGCCAGGGATGGTGAAAAACTGTTTTTT. Translated: CASSIARDGEKLFF.

V is TRBV3-1 and J is TRBJ2-1; 9 nucleotides match TRBD2. Germline V lookup: CDR1 LGHDT, CDR2 YNNKEL (reference sequence). The V segment lost 0 bases and the J segment 9 bases; nucleotides outside the gene matches: 9. CDR3 length: 16 amino acids. CDR3 sequence reads: CASSQEASGAAVEQFF. The CDR3 nucleotides are TGTGCCAGCAGCCAAGAGGCTAGCGGGGCCGCAGTTGAGCAGTTCTTC.

There are many counts of this clonotype. The genes are TRBV7-9 and TRBJ2-5, with D possibly TRBD2 on 5 matching bases. The CDR3 consists of 15 residues. V was pared by 6 bases and J by 2 bases, with 16 bases between. Germline CDR1 SEHNR, CDR2 FQNEAQ (reference sequence). The CDR3 sequence is CASRSTRGKQETQYF. CDR3 bases: TGTGCCAGCAGATCCACTAGAGGGAAGCAAGAGACCCAGTACTTC.

Note on this clonotype: This clone may be a read error of a much larger clone one base away. The chain employs TRBV11-2 and TRBJ2-7; 7 bases fit TRBD2. Germline CDR1 is SGHAT and CDR2 is FQNNGV. The CDR3 spans 15 residues. The CDR3 nucleotides are TGTGCCAGCAGCTTAGTCCAGCGGGGCTCCTACGGGCAGTACTTC. Residues: CASSLVQRGSYGQYF.